This TCR beta chain was captured in a study of T cell repertoires in aging, cancer and after chemotherapy. Findings of the study overall: The repertoire data cannot show anything about immunological memory following chemotherapy.

TCR beta rearrangements were amplified from peripheral blood genomic DNA. This clonotype was counted a single time. What it binds is not known. Rearranged V-D-J TRB sequences were amplified with a mixed TRB-A/B primer pool. A single record per CDR3 protein comes from TCRdb applying MiXCR to the multiplex PCR reads. This repertoire shows roughly 4,000 distinct CDR3 sequences, about 28% found once; its top ten account for approximately 6%. V lost 4 bases to trimming and J lost 4 bases; unmatched junction nucleotides: 15. Per germline, CDR1 SGHVS and CDR2 FNYEAQ. The CDR3 extends over 18 amino acids. The receptor was derived from a human donor in good health. The J gene is TRBJ2-5, the V gene TRBV7-6; 10 bases are shared with TRBD2. The specimen was blood. CDR3 DNA: TGTGCCAGCAGCTCCCTCGATAGCGGGGGGAAGTTCGGAGAGACCCAGTACTTC. It codes for CASSSLDSGGKFGETQYF.